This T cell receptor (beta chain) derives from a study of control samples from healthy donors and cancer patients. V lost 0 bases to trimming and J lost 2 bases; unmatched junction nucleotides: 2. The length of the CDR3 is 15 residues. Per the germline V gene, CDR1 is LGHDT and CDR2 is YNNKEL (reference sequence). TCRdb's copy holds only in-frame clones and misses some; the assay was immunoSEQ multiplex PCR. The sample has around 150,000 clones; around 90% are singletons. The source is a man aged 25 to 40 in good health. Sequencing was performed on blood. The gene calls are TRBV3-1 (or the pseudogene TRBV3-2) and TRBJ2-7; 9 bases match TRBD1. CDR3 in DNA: TGTGCCAGCAGCCAAGATAGACAGGGGGCCTACGAGCAGTACTTC. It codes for CASSQDRQGAYEQYF.